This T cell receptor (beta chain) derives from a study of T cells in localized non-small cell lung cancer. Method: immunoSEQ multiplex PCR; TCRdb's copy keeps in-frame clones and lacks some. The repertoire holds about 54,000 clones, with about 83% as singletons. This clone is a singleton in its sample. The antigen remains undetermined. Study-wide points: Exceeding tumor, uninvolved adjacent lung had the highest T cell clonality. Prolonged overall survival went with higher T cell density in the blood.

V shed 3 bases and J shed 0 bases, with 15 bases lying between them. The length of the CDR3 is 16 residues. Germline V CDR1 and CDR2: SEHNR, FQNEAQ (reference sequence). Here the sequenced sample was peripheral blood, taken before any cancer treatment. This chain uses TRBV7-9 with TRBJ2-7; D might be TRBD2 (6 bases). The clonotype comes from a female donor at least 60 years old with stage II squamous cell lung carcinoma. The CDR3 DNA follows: TGTGCCAGCAGCTTCCCCGGCGGGGTGTTCTCCTACGAGCAGTACTTC. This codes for CASSFPGGVFSYEQYF. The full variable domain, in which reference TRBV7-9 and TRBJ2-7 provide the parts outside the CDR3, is DTGVSQNPRHKITKRGQNVTFRCDPISEHNRLYWYRQTLGQGPEFLTYFQNEAQLEKSRLLSDRFSAERPKGSFSTLEIQRTEQGDSAMYLCASSFPGGVFSYEQYFGPGTRLTVT.